Listed here are 23 T cell receptor beta chains from one sample, sequenced in a study of lymphopenia after photon versus proton radiotherapy. The repertoire was sequenced with immunoSEQ multiplex PCR; TCRdb's copy has only in-frame clones and lacks some. Of 35,000 to 40,000 clones in the sample, about 84% were seen once. The source material was peripheral blood, sampled from a patient treated with photon-based radiotherapy. The source of these receptors is a man aged 45-65 years with gastric cancer.

The gene calls are TRBV30 and TRBJ2-1; TRBD2 aligns across 8 bases. J lost 3 bases, V lost 4 bases, and 5 bases had no gene match. Germline-derived CDR1 and CDR2 are GTSNPN and SVGIG (reference sequence). The CDR3 is 14 residues long. The CDR3 is CAWNPGTSYNEQFF. CDR3 nucleotide sequence: TGTGCCTGGAATCCCGGGACTAGCTACAATGAGCAGTTCTTC.

The V and J genes are TRBV7-2 and TRBJ1-3, with 9 bases lining up with TRBD1. The CDR3 contains 14 residues. Per the germline V gene, CDR1 is SGHTA and CDR2 is FQGNSA. With V trimmed by 5 bases and J by 5 bases, 4 bases remained unmatched. The DNA for the CDR3 is TGTGCCAGCAGCCCGGGACAGGGAAGAAACACCATATATTTT. It encodes CASSPGQGRNTIYF.

The V gene is TRBV18, the J gene TRBJ1-5; weak D call: TRBD1 (6 bases). Trimming stripped 2 bases from V and 7 bases from J, with 9 bases between. CDR1 and CDR2 from the germline V gene are KGHSH and LQKENI. CDR3 length: 13 residues. This CDR3 is CASSPGQNQPQHF. The CDR3 coding sequence is TGTGCCAGCTCACCAGGACAGAACCAGCCCCAGCATTTT.

The J gene is TRBJ1-1, the V gene TRBV5-5; D is unclear. The CDR3 spans 14 residues. Germline V gene data show CDR1 as SGHKS and CDR2 as YYEKEE (reference sequence). Trimming stripped 0 bases from V and 4 bases from J, with 10 bases between. DNA of the CDR3: TGTGCCAGCAGCTTGGTGCAGAGGAGCACTGAAGCTTTCTTT. The encoded protein is CASSLVQRSTEAFF.

The genes are TRBV11-3 and TRBJ2-5, with a weak D call TRBD2 (6 bases). The V and J ends lost 5 bases and 1 base respectively, with 14 bases between them. Germline-derived CDR1 and CDR2 are SGHNT and YENEEA. The CDR3 runs to 15 residues. The CDR3 nucleotides are TGTGCCAGCAGCAAAGGAGGGGCCATCCAAGAGACCCAGTACTTC. It is translated as CASSKGGAIQETQYF.

The chain recombines TRBV30 with TRBJ2-5; D not certain. The germline gives CDR1 GTSNPN, CDR2 SVGIG (reference sequence). V was pared by 4 bases and J by 2 bases, with 11 bases between. The CDR3 is 13 residues long. The CDR3 nucleotides are TGTGCCTGGAACTCGGACGGGCAAGAGACCCAGTACTTC. Translating it yields CAWNSDGQETQYF.

The chain uses TRBV30 and TRBJ2-5, with TRBD2 matching over 8 bases. The DNA end favors TRBJ2-7, so the J call may be wrong. Germline CDR1 reads GTSNPN; CDR2 reads SVGIG (reference sequence). The CDR3 is made up of 14 amino acids. The DNA for the CDR3 is TGTGCCTGGACCCCGGGGGGGGCCTCCTACGAGCAGTACTTC. Its protein is CAWTPGGASYEQYF.

The rearrangement links TRBV5-4 to TRBJ1-2; 8 positions agree with TRBD1. CDR3 length equals 14 residues. Germline V gene data show CDR1 as SGHNT and CDR2 as YYREEE (reference sequence). V lost 2 bases to trimming and J lost 2 bases; unmatched junction nucleotides: 2. The DNA for the CDR3 is TGTGCCAGCAGCTTTCAGGGGGCCAACTATGGCTACACCTTC. It encodes CASSFQGANYGYTF.

The gene calls are TRBV6-1 and TRBJ2-1, with 7 bases identical to TRBD1. Germline-derived CDR1 and CDR2 are MNHNS and SASEGT. This CDR3 is 12 amino acids long. V lost 8 bases, J lost 5 bases, and 3 bases stayed unmatched. The CDR3 spells CASDRVHNEQFF. In DNA form, the CDR3 reads TGTGCCAGCGACAGGGTCCACAATGAGCAGTTCTTC.

V is TRBV12-5 and J is TRBJ2-1, with TRBD2 identical over 14 bases. J lost 7 bases, V lost 5 bases, and 4 bases had no gene match. The germline V gene encodes CDR1 LGHNT and CDR2 FRNRAP. The CDR3 has 15 amino acids. In nucleotides, the CDR3 is TGTGCTAGTGGTACCCGACTAGCGGGAGGGAATGAGCAGTTCTTC. Its protein product is CASGTRLAGGNEQFF.

The chain is built from TRBV9 and TRBJ2-2, with 9 bases identical to TRBD1. CDR3 size: 15 residues. Germline values: CDR1 SGDLS, CDR2 YYNGEE. V lost 5 bases and J lost 5; bases outside the gene matches: 7. CDR3 region: CASRTGQGWTGELFF. CDR3 bases: TGTGCCAGCAGAACTGGACAGGGGTGGACCGGGGAGCTGTTTTTT.

The chain couples TRBV7-2 to TRBJ2-7; a weak D match, TRBD2 (6 bases). The CDR3 consists of 13 residues. CDR1 and CDR2 (germline): SGHTA, FQGNSA. The ends were cut back, 5 bases at V and 11 bases at J, with 19 bases in the middle. Here the CDR3 reads CASSHGTGDTEYF. As DNA, the CDR3 is TGTGCCAGCAGCCACGGGACTGGGGATACAGAGTACTTC.

The rearrangement uses TRBV6-1 and TRBJ2-5, with TRBD2 matching 10 bases. This CDR3 comprises 19 residues. Germline V CDR1 and CDR2: MNHNS, SASEGT. The trim removed 0 bases at V and 5 bases at J, leaving 15 bases unmatched. The CDR3 region has the DNA TGTGCCAGCAGTGAAGCTAGGAGGGGCCTAGCGGGAGATGATGAGACCCAGTACTTC. Translating gives CASSEARRGLAGDDETQYF.

V gene TRBV7-9 combines with J gene TRBJ1-1; D is possibly TRBD1 (5 bases). The V end lost 5 bases, the J end lost 0 bases, and 10 bases lay between the germline ends. The CDR3 is 14 amino acids. From germline, CDR1 is SEHNR and CDR2 FQNEAQ (reference sequence). CDR3 in amino acids: CASSARGVNTEAFF. CDR3 nucleotide sequence: TGTGCCAGCAGCGCGAGGGGTGTGAACACTGAAGCTTTCTTT.

V usage is TRBV30 and J usage is TRBJ2-7; D is uncertain. Germline assignment: CDR1 GTSNPN and CDR2 SVGIG (reference sequence). The CDR3 extends over 12 amino acids. The V gene lost 0 bases and the J gene lost 1 base, with 4 bases spanning the gap. The CDR3 DNA follows: TGTGCCTGGAGTGTCTCTTCCTACGAGCAGTACTTC. Its translation: CAWSVSSYEQYF.

Notes on this clone: It is unclear where the CDR3 begins or ends on the DNA, so no DNA is shown, and the CDR3 is as TCRdb lists it. The chain joins TRBV9 to TRBJ2-7; the table's D call, TRBD1, was not checked against the DNA. Germline CDR1 is SGDLS and CDR2 is YYNGEE. The CDR3 length equals 15 residues, ends included. The CDR3 sequence: CASSQVGTGSYEQYF.

The chain couples TRBV7-2 to TRBJ2-4, with D uncertain. CDR1 and CDR2 from the germline V gene are SGHTA and FQGNSA. The CDR3 extends over 11 amino acids. The V gene lost 6 bases and the J gene lost 3 bases, with 3 bases spanning the gap. The chain's CDR3 is CASSFKNIQYF. The CDR3 DNA reads TGTGCCAGCAGTTTCAAAAACATTCAGTACTTC.

This chain joins TRBV7-3 and TRBJ2-3; 8 nucleotides agree with TRBD2. This CDR3 region has 14 residues. Germline-derived CDR1 and CDR2 are SGHTA and FQGTGA. Trimming removed 4 bases from V and 4 bases from J; junction bases left unmatched: 4. The CDR3 DNA follows: TGTGCCAGCAGCTCGAGCGGGAGCGCAGATACGCAGTATTTT. Translating it yields CASSSSGSADTQYF.

The gene calls are TRBV19 and TRBJ2-5; 7 bases are a match to TRBD2. Per the germline V gene, CDR1 is LNHDA and CDR2 is SQIVND (reference sequence). The CDR3 loop spans 15 amino acids. After removal of 3 bases from V and 7 bases from J, the junction contained 11 bases not matched to a gene. The CDR3 loop reads CASSIGAGVGVTQYF. CDR3 bases: TGTGCCAGTAGTATTGGTGCGGGAGTGGGCGTGACCCAGTACTTC.

The rearrangement uses TRBV5-4 and TRBJ1-1; D is unclear. Germline V gives CDR1 SGHNT, CDR2 YYREEE (reference sequence). V was trimmed by 1 base and J by 3 bases, leaving 4 bases between them. The CDR3 runs to 12 residues. CDR3 sequence (DNA): TGTGCCAGCAGCTTGAGAGACACTGAAGCTTTCTTT. It is translated as CASSLRDTEAFF.

The gene calls are TRBV5-1 and TRBJ2-1, with 11 positions matching TRBD2. Germline values: CDR1 SGHRS, CDR2 YFSETQ. Trimming removed 4 bases from V and 2 bases from J; junction bases left unmatched: 5. CDR3 length: 16 residues. CDR3 region: CASSPSGLAAYNEQFF. The CDR3 bases are TGCGCCAGCAGCCCTTCGGGACTAGCGGCCTACAATGAGCAGTTCTTC.

The chain uses TRBV30 and TRBJ1-3; 7 bases match TRBD1. The CDR3 is 14 residues long. V shed 4 bases, J shed 3 bases, and the junction held 6 bases outside the gene matches. Germline assignment: CDR1 GTSNPN and CDR2 SVGIG (reference sequence). The CDR3 protein is CAWIRDSFGNTIYF. CDR3 nucleotide sequence: TGTGCCTGGATTCGGGACAGCTTTGGAAACACCATATATTTT.

By share of the sample, this clone is medium-sized (0.01 to 0.1%). This chain's CDR3 is CAVQAGRSYEQYF. The CDR3, as DNA: TGTGCCGTCCAAGCGGGGCGTTCCTACGAGCAGTACTTC. The genes are TRBV6-1 and TRBJ2-7, with TRBD2 identical over 7 bases. The germline V gene encodes CDR1 MNHNS and CDR2 SASEGT. V was pared by 11 bases and J by 1 base, with 8 bases of the junction left unmatched. This CDR3 has 13 residues.